Reported below is one TCR beta chain. This sample stems from a study of T cell changes during pregnancy in multiple sclerosis. Measured with immunoSEQ multiplex PCR; TCRdb has only the in-frame clones, and not every one. Of approximately 54,000 clones in the sample, about nine tenths were seen once. The germline CDR1 and CDR2 sequences are MGHRA and YSYEKL. This CDR3 is 14 amino acids long. V lost 3 bases and J 2 bases, leaving 11 bases between the germline ends. The chain joins TRBV4-1 to TRBJ2-7; D gene unclear. The source material was peripheral blood, sampled after pregnancy. The source of this sequence is a female donor in good health, enrolled as a control in a pregnancy study. CDR3 nucleotides: TGCGCCAGCAGCCATTTGCGGAGCCCCTACGAGCAGTACTTC. This translates into CASSHLRSPYEQYF.